The 11 T cell receptor beta chains listed next were all sequenced from one sample in a study of type 1 and type 2 diabetes patients. Amplification started from genomic DNA. The TCR beta CDR3 region was amplified using 30 forward and 13 reverse primers. TCRdb re-analysed the multiplex PCR reads in MiXCR, keeping a single row per CDR3 protein. Among fewer than 300,000 distinct CDR3 sequences listed, roughly 44% were seen once. Sequenced input: peripheral blood mononuclear cells (PBMCs). The receptors come from a man aged 18 to 35 with type 2 diabetes.

The chain has TRBV2 and TRBJ1-5; a weak D match, TRBD1 (5 bases). This CDR3 contains 14 residues. V was trimmed by 5 bases and J by 5 bases, leaving 13 bases between them. Germline CDR1 SNHLY, CDR2 FYNNEI. This CDR3 is CASSYSGRDQPQHF. As DNA, the CDR3 is TGTGCCAGCAGTTACTCGGGCAGGGATCAGCCCCAGCATTTT.

The chain has TRBV20-1 and TRBJ1-1, with a possible D match to TRBD1 (6 bases). V was trimmed by 0 bases and J by 3 bases, leaving 14 bases between them. This CDR3 is built from 15 residues. The germline CDR1 and CDR2 sequences are DFQATT and SNEGSKA (reference sequence). CDR3 loop: CSARDRQDLYTEAFF. The CDR3 bases are TGCAGTGCTAGAGATCGACAGGATCTGTACACTGAAGCTTTCTTT.

This chain links TRBV6-2 or TRBV6-3 with TRBJ1-6; D perhaps matches TRBD1 (5 bases). V was trimmed by 8 bases and J by 12 bases, leaving 17 bases between them. The CDR3 has 13 residues. Looked up from germline, CDR1 is MNHEY and CDR2 is SVGEGT. The CDR3 protein is CASRPSGGEPLHF. In DNA, the CDR3 is TGTGCCAGCCGCCCCTCGGGAGGGGAACCCCTCCACTTT.

V is TRBV7-2 and J is TRBJ2-7; D gene unclear. In germline, CDR1 is SGHTA, CDR2 FQGNSA. The germline V and J ends were trimmed by 5 bases and 5 bases, with 13 bases remaining between them. The CDR3 consists of 13 residues. CDR3 in amino acids: CASSPSDLDEQYF. As DNA, the CDR3 is TGTGCCAGCAGCCCTAGTGACCTAGACGAGCAGTACTTC.

This clonotype appeared many times. V gene TRBV7-8 combines with J gene TRBJ2-7; a possible D gene is TRBD1 (5 bases). The CDR3 spans 15 residues. Germline CDR1 SGHVS, CDR2 FQNEAQ. Trimming left V 0 bases short and J 1 base short, with 10 bases between. CDR3 DNA sequence: TGTGCCAGCAGCTTAGCGCGTAGGGGTTCCTACGAGCAGTACTTC. As protein: CASSLARRGSYEQYF.

This chain links TRBV30 with TRBJ2-3; D might be TRBD2 (5 bases). The CDR3 has 12 residues. The germline CDR1 and CDR2 sequences are GTSNPN and SVGIG (reference sequence). The V and J ends lost 2 bases and 4 bases respectively, with 7 bases between them. The CDR3 coding sequence is TGTGCCTGGAGTACGGGGTCAGATACGCAGTATTTT. It codes for CAWSTGSDTQYF.

Note on this clonotype: A much larger clone differs from this one at a single base, so this may be a read error. Here the CDR3 reads CARSPLVAGSSEAFF. CDR3 in DNA: TGTGCCCGCAGCCCCCTGGTTGCAGGTTCTTCCGAAGCTTTCTTT. The chain couples TRBV2 to TRBJ1-1; D gene uncertain. Germline loops: CDR1 SNHLY, CDR2 FYNNEI. This CDR3 comprises 15 residues.

This clonotype was seen just once. This chain connects TRBV27 to TRBJ1-4, with D uncertain. This CDR3 contains 13 residues. V was shortened by 3 bases and J by 12 bases, with 14 bases between the two germline ends. The germline CDR1 and CDR2 sequences are MNHEY and SMNVEV (reference sequence). DNA for the CDR3: TGTGCCAGCAGTTTCGGCGCCTATGGGGAACTGTTTTTT. As protein: CASSFGAYGELFF.

J is TRBJ2-2 and V is TRBV7-2; 8 bases are shared with TRBD2. With V trimmed by 5 bases and J by 6 bases, 17 bases remained unmatched. The CDR3 sequence is 18 residues long. The germline V gene encodes CDR1 SGHTA and CDR2 FQGNSA. The CDR3 DNA reads as TGTGCCAGCAGCATTGCTGCCGGGGGGGCCCTCGTGTCCGGGGAGCTGTTTTTT. This encodes CASSIAAGGALVSGELFF.

The chain carries TRBV13 and TRBJ2-7; D may be TRBD2 (5 bases). The J call may be faulty, since TRBJ2-5 better matches the DNA end. Per the germline V gene, CDR1 is PRHDT and CDR2 is FYEKMQ (reference sequence). The CDR3 runs 14 residues. The CDR3 region is CASSHSRPGETQYF. CDR3 sequence (DNA): TGTGCCAGCAGCCACTCCAGACCGGGGGAGACCCAGTACTTC.

V usage is TRBV2 and J usage is TRBJ1-5, with no clear D. From germline, CDR1 is SNHLY and CDR2 FYNNEI. There are 14 residues in the CDR3. Trimming pared 7 bases from V and 4 bases from J, leaving 14 bases between. In DNA, the CDR3 is TGTGCCAGCACCCTCCAGGAGATAAATCAGCCCCAGCATTTT. Translated, it gives CASTLQEINQPQHF.